One sample yielded the 31 T cell receptor beta chains listed below, sequenced in a study of tumor-infiltrating lymphocytes in primary liver carcinoma. Scientists recovered RNA and DNA together from around 20-30 mg of unsorted bulk tissue. The researchers produced TCR beta cDNA from roughly 550 ng total RNA with a constant-region primer. The TCR beta library was amplified through three nested multiplex PCR rounds in a modified ARM-PCR procedure. The opening two PCR rounds, around 10 cycles each, paired TRBV1-TRBV30 forward primers with a C-beta reverse primer. MiXCR, run by TCRdb on the multiplex PCR reads, gives a single entry per CDR3 protein. The repertoire has 50,000 to 70,000 distinct CDR3 sequences, less than 75% of them found once; the top ten carry roughly three fifths. Source material: liver tumor tissue from sampling region 2. Subset described: tumor region T2, inferior pole. The receptors come from a man aged 40-50 years with primary liver carcinoma and hepatitis B virus infection.

Only a few counts were recorded for this clonotype. Germline and junction disagree at one end, which may indicate a read error. The chain joins TRBV4-1 to TRBJ2-3, with 8 positions matching TRBD1. The CDR3 totals 16 residues. Germline lookup yields CDR1 MGHRA and CDR2 YSYEKL. The CDR3 region has the DNA TGCGTCAGCGGCCAAGGATCGGACAGGGACGCAGATACGCAGTATTTT. This codes for CVSGQGSDRDADTQYF.

This clonotype was observed once. This chain connects TRBV6-2 or TRBV6-3 to TRBJ2-7, with 8 bases matching TRBD2. This CDR3 has 15 amino acids. Germline V CDR1 and CDR2: MNHEY, SVGEGT. CDR3 loop: CVISSFRTSFSEQYF. DNA for the CDR3: TGTGTCATCAGTTCCTTCCGGACTAGCTTCTCCGAGCAGTACTTC.

This clonotype was recorded once. Germline and junction disagree at one end, which may indicate a read error. V gene TRBV11-2 combines with J gene TRBJ2-1; D remains ambiguous. The V gene's germline CDR1 is SGHAT and CDR2 FQNNGV. The CDR3 sequence is 14 residues long. In DNA, the CDR3 is TGTGCCAGCAGCCTCCTTCCTTTGGGCTATGAGCACTTCTTC. Translating gives CASSLLPLGYEHFF.

This clonotype was seen ten or more times. The gene calls are TRBV5-1 and TRBJ2-5; 12 bases fit TRBD2. The CDR3 spans 17 residues. The ends lost 1 base at V and 1 base at J; junction bases unmatched: 5. Germline CDR1 reads SGHRS; CDR2 reads YFSETQ. CDR3 sequence: CASSLWLAGGTQETQYF. The CDR3 DNA follows: TGCGCCAGCAGCTTGTGGCTAGCGGGAGGGACCCAAGAGACCCAGTACTTC.

The V and J genes are TRBV11-3 and TRBJ2-3; D perhaps matches TRBD2 (6 bases). V was pared by 1 base and J by 2 bases, with 13 bases between. Germline-derived CDR1 and CDR2 are SGHNT and YENEEA. The CDR3 runs 16 residues. The CDR3 sequence is CASSLGMRDPTDTQYF. The CDR3 nucleotides read TGTGCCAGCAGCTTAGGAATGCGGGACCCCACAGATACGCAGTATTTT.

A remark on this clonotype: Given a much more abundant clone one base away, this may be a read error. The genes are TRBV12-3 or TRBV12-4 and TRBJ2-1, with TRBD2 as a possible D gene (6 bases). V lost 8 bases and J lost 4, with 12 bases in between. The length of the CDR3 is 13 residues. The CDR3 sequence is CASDLAAYNEQFF. The CDR3 DNA is TGTGCCAGCGACTTAGCGGCATACAATGAGCAGTTCTTC.

Concerning this clonotype itself: A junction boundary mismatches the germline segment, possibly from a read error. The genes are TRBV30 and TRBJ2-7; a possible D gene is TRBD2 (7 bases). From germline, CDR1 is GTSNPN and CDR2 SVGIG (reference sequence). The CDR3 is 13 amino acids. CDR3 sequence reads: CTWSRGGTSEQYF. The CDR3 DNA sequence: TGTACCTGGAGCAGGGGAGGGACCAGCGAGCAGTACTTC.

This clonotype was picked up one time. Sequence at one end of the junction differs from germline and may be a read error. The CDR3 reads CANSLTAGGSETQYF. The CDR3 DNA reads as TGTGCCAACAGCTTAACAGCAGGGGGCTCGGAGACCCAGTACTTC. The V call is TRBV11-2, the J call TRBJ2-5, with TRBD1 matching 8 bases. Germline V gene data show CDR1 as SGHAT and CDR2 as FQNNGV. The length of the CDR3 is 15 residues.

Remarks on this clonotype: The conserved phenylalanine or tryptophan normally closing the CDR3 is absent here, so this likely arose from a read error. The V gene is TRBV29-1, the J gene TRBJ2-5, with unresolved D. Trimming cost V 4 bases and J 4 bases, with 10 bases left between them. This CDR3 contains 12 residues. In germline, CDR1 is SQVTM, CDR2 ANQGSEA. For the CDR3, the DNA is TGCAGCGTTGTGGTGCGTTCAGAGACCCAGTACTCC. Its protein is CSVVVRSETQYS.

The rearrangement uses TRBV29-1 and TRBJ2-1; 14 bases map to TRBD2. Germline loops: CDR1 SQVTM, CDR2 ANQGSEA. This CDR3 has 15 amino acids. With V trimmed by 4 bases and J by 5 bases, 4 bases remained unmatched. The CDR3 DNA follows: TGCAGCGTTGGACTAGCGGGAGGGTACCACAATGAGCAGTTCTTC. It specifies CSVGLAGGYHNEQFF.

The table lists this clonotype with many counts. V and J are TRBV25-1 and TRBJ2-3, with D unresolved. The V end was cut by 2 bases, the J end by 0 bases, with 9 bases between. The CDR3 has 15 residues. CDR1 is MGHDK, CDR2 SYGVNS, per germline. CDR3 sequence: CASSEGLRSTDTQYF. The CDR3 DNA sequence: TGTGCCAGCAGTGAAGGTTTGCGGAGCACAGATACGCAGTATTTT.

Details on this clonotype: Germline and junction disagree at one end, which may indicate a read error. The chain is built from TRBV28 and TRBJ2-5; D possibly corresponds to TRBD2 (6 bases). Germline V lookup: CDR1 MDHEN, CDR2 SYDVKM. The CDR3 length is 14 residues. CDR3 residues: CVSSLRAGMETLYF. The CDR3 DNA is TGTGTCAGCAGTTTACGGGCGGGGATGGAGACCCTGTACTTC.

This clonotype was seen repeatedly, ten times or more. The chain employs TRBV5-1 and TRBJ2-7; TRBD2 aligns across 7 bases. The CDR3 has 14 amino acids. Per the germline V gene, CDR1 is SGHRS and CDR2 is YFSETQ. The V gene end was trimmed by 1 base and the J gene end by 2 bases; junction bases not matched to a gene: 3. The CDR3 protein is CASSLSLAAYEQYF. The CDR3 bases are TGCGCCAGCAGCTTGAGTCTAGCGGCCTACGAGCAGTACTTC.

Concerning this clonotype itself: Its ends do not fully match the called genes, so a read error is possible. The J gene is TRBJ1-1, the V gene TRBV11-2; D is uncertain. CDR1 and CDR2 from the germline V gene are SGHAT and FQNNGV. The CDR3 is made up of 13 amino acids. CDR3 coding DNA: TGTGCCTGCAGGAGGGCACAGAACACTGAAGCTTTCTTT. Protein: CACRRAQNTEAFF.

Worth noting for this clonotype: Since no conserved phenylalanine or tryptophan closes the CDR3, a read error is the likely cause. The DNA is omitted, as the CDR3 cannot be located on it reliably, and the CDR3 follows TCRdb's listing. This chain connects TRBV11-2 to TRBJ2-1; TRBD2 was called by the table and not checked on the DNA. Germline-derived CDR1 and CDR2 are SGHAT and FQNNGV. With termini counted, the CDR3 has 16 amino acids. The CDR3 region is CASSLELLAGVNERFL.

With respect to this clonotype: Given a much more abundant clone one base away, this may be a read error. The gene calls are TRBV20-1 and TRBJ2-2, with 8 bases matching TRBD1. Germline V CDR1 and CDR2: DFQATT, SNEGSKA (reference sequence). The CDR3 has 15 residues. CDR3 in amino acids: CSASPQGANTGELSF. The CDR3 DNA sequence: TGCAGTGCTTCCCCGCAGGGGGCGAACACCGGGGAGCTGTCTTTT.

This chain uses TRBV6-6 with TRBJ2-5; a possible D gene is TRBD2 (5 bases). Per germline, CDR1 MNHNY and CDR2 SVGAGI (reference sequence). The ends were cut back, 7 bases at V and 2 bases at J, with 20 bases in the middle. This CDR3 is built from 16 residues. CDR3 in amino acids: CASNYLRISEQETQYF. CDR3 bases: TGTGCCAGCAACTATCTTAGGATTAGCGAGCAAGAGACCCAGTACTTC.

In this sample, this clonotype turned up many times. The V gene is TRBV29-1, the J gene TRBJ1-3; no firm D call. Germline V gene sequence: CDR1 SQVTM, CDR2 ANQGSEA. With 1 base removed from V and 3 bases from J, the gap between germline ends came to 4 bases. CDR3 length equals 12 residues. In DNA, the CDR3 is TGCAGCGTTGAAGGGGGTGGAAACACCATATATTTT. This codes for CSVEGGGNTIYF.

Only one count was recorded for this clonotype. The chain has TRBV29-1 and TRBJ1-1; D not certain. Germline assignment: CDR1 SQVTM and CDR2 ANQGSEA. The CDR3 length is 13 residues. V was cut by 4 bases and J by 6 bases, with 15 bases left in between. The CDR3 is CSVGSGSTAEAFF. The CDR3 nucleotides read TGCAGCGTTGGATCGGGCAGCACAGCTGAAGCTTTCTTT.

This chain links TRBV29-1 with TRBJ2-7; a possible D gene is TRBD1 (5 bases). This CDR3 is 13 amino acids long. With 6 bases removed from V and 3 bases from J, the gap between germline ends came to 15 bases. Per germline, CDR1 SQVTM and CDR2 ANQGSEA. The CDR3 protein is CSVKARDHYEQYF. The CDR3 region has the DNA TGCAGCGTGAAGGCCAGGGATCACTACGAGCAGTACTTC.

On this clonotype itself: A single base separates this from a much larger clone, so it may be a read error. The gene calls are TRBV12-3 or TRBV12-4 and TRBJ2-5; no firm D call. V was cut by 3 bases and J by 5 bases, with 10 bases left in between. CDR3 length: 13 residues. In DNA, the CDR3 is TGTGCCAGCAGTTTGGTGCATGGGGAGACCCAGTACTTC. Its translation is CASSLVHGETQYF.

A remark on this clonotype: One junction end disagrees with the germline gene, perhaps due to a read error. The chain couples TRBV7-9 to TRBJ1-5; D ambiguous. The CDR3 sequence is 12 residues long. Germline-derived CDR1 and CDR2 are SEHNR and FQNEAQ (reference sequence). CDR3 in amino acids: CASSAHFGPKHF. The CDR3 coding sequence is TGTGCCAGCAGCGCACATTTTGGGCCCAAGCATTTT.

With regard to this clonotype: Compared with germline, one end of the junction differs, possibly owing to a read error. The chain combines TRBV7-9 with TRBJ2-6; D is unclear. This CDR3 is built from 15 residues. In germline, CDR1 is SEHNR, CDR2 FQNEAQ (reference sequence). CDR3 protein: CASSLASSGANVLTF. CDR3 nucleotide sequence: TGTGCCAGCAGTTTAGCAAGCTCTGGGGCCAACGTCCTGACTTTC.

This clonotype was seen more than once but under ten times. This sequence joins TRBV29-1 and TRBJ1-5, with a possible D match to TRBD1 (5 bases). The CDR3 has 12 residues. The germline V gene encodes CDR1 SQVTM and CDR2 ANQGSEA. Trimming left V 4 bases short and J 2 bases short, with 6 bases between. The CDR3 coding sequence is TGCAGCGTTGGGGGACGCAATCAGCCCCAGCATTTT. Protein: CSVGGRNQPQHF.

For this clonotype: Its ends do not fully match the called genes, so a read error is possible. The rearrangement joins TRBV5-4 to TRBJ1-1; TRBD1 agrees at 7 bases. This CDR3 is built from 16 residues. Germline CDR1 reads SGHNT; CDR2 reads YYREEE (reference sequence). CDR3 in amino acids: CACSQIGTVMNTEAFF. Here the CDR3 DNA reads TGTGCCTGCAGCCAAATTGGGACAGTGATGAACACTGAAGCTTTCTTT.

The table lists this clonotype with many counts. The chain carries TRBV28 and TRBJ2-1; 11 bases match TRBD2. The J segment lost 8 bases and the V segment lost 5 bases, leaving 8 bases of the junction unmatched. CDR1 and CDR2 from the germline V gene are MDHEN and SYDVKM. There are 15 residues in the CDR3. As DNA, the CDR3 is TGTGCCAGCAGTGCACTAGCGGGAGTTCGTTATGAGCAGTTCTTC. Residues: CASSALAGVRYEQFF.

Points on this clonotype: One junction end disagrees with the germline gene, perhaps due to a read error. The chain recombines TRBV29-1 with TRBJ2-1; D remains ambiguous. Germline CDR1 is SQVTM and CDR2 is ANQGSEA. CDR3 length: 12 amino acids. CDR3 nucleotides: TGCAACGTCACTCTTACCTACAATGAGCAATTCTTC. It codes for CNVTLTYNEQFF.

Comments on this clonotype: At one end the junction does not follow the germline gene, possibly because of a read error. This chain connects TRBV7-9 to TRBJ1-2; no clear D. Germline V gene sequence: CDR1 SEHNR, CDR2 FQNEAQ (reference sequence). This CDR3 is 16 amino acids long. CDR3 sequence: CASRPEGRLSQYGYTF. The CDR3 coding sequence is TGTGCCAGCAGACCCGAGGGCAGGCTGTCCCAATATGGTTACACCTTC.

In regard to this clonotype: The CDR3 does not close with the conserved phenylalanine or tryptophan, likely indicating a read error. The limits of the CDR3 on the DNA are not certain, so only TCRdb's listed CDR3 is given. The V gene is TRBV4-2, the J gene TRBJ2-7; the table names TRBD1, a call not compared with the DNA. The CDR3 extends over 15 residues, inclusive of both ends. Germline CDR1 reads LGHNA; CDR2 reads YNFKEQ. The CDR3 spells CASSQAWRGSYEHYI.

This clonotype was observed a handful of times. The rearrangement links TRBV2 to TRBJ1-2, with no clear D. The CDR3 length is 12 residues. In germline, CDR1 is SNHLY, CDR2 FYNNEI. V lost 9 bases and J 6 bases, leaving 14 bases between the germline ends. Here the CDR3 reads CARTGRSDGYTF. The CDR3 region has the DNA TGTGCCAGGACCGGACGCTCGGATGGCTACACCTTC.

With respect to this clonotype: One end of the junction fails to match germline, which may point to a read error. V gene TRBV11-2 combines with J gene TRBJ2-2; tentatively, D is TRBD2 (6 bases). The V gene's germline CDR1 is SGHAT and CDR2 FQNNGV. The CDR3 has 17 residues. CDR3 nucleotide sequence: TGTGCCGACAGCTTAGTATTAGGAGGGGCTAACACCGGGGAGCCGTTTTTT. The encoded protein is CADSLVLGGANTGEPFF.